This TCR beta chain was documented in a study of T cell responses to AZD1222 COVID-19 vaccine. Study observations and caveats: Clonal diversity was possibly underestimated, and the donors were mostly white British, with more females. Repertoire samples came only from after the peak T cell response.

Pooling covered second doses at about 4 or about 12 weeks. Measured with immunoSEQ multiplex PCR; TCRdb has only the in-frame clones, and not every one. The sample yields more than 85,000 clones, over 85% seen once. This clone was counted ten times or more. Antigen specificity is unknown. Sample: peripheral blood, taken 28 days after the second AZD1222 dose. This receptor was taken from an adult who received the AZD1222 COVID-19 vaccine.

CDR3 DNA: TGTGCCAGCAGCCGGGGCTACGGATACGAGCAGTACTTC. This encodes CASSRGYGYEQYF. The chain has TRBV3-1 (or the pseudogene TRBV3-2) and TRBJ2-7; maybe TRBD1 (5 bases). This CDR3 is built from 13 residues. V was clipped by 4 bases and J by 4 bases, with 11 bases between them. CDR1 is LGHDT and CDR2 is YNNKEL in the germline V gene (reference sequence).